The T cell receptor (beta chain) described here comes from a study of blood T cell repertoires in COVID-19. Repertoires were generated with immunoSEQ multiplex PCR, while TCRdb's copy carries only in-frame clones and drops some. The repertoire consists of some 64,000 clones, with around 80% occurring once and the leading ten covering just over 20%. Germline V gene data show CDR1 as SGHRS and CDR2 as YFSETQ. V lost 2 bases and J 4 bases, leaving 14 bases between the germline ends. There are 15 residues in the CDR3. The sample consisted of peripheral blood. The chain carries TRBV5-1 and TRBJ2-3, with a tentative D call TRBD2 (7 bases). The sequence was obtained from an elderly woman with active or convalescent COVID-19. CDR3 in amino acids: CASSFRGGASDTQYF. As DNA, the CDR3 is TGCGCCAGCAGCTTTAGAGGGGGGGCCTCAGATACGCAGTATTTT. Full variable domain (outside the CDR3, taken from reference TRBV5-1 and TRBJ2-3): KAGVTQTPRYLIKTRGQQVTLSCSPISGHRSVSWYQQTPGQGLQFLFEYFSETQRNKGNFPGRFSGRQFSNSRSEMNVSTLELGDSALYLCASSFRGGASDTQYFGPGTRLTVL.